The 21 T cell receptor beta chains below come from one sample, sequenced in a study of blood T cell repertoires in COVID-19. Produced via immunoSEQ multiplex PCR; TCRdb's table is partial and in-frame only. The sample has a few hundred thousand clones, around 80% seen once. Specimen: peripheral blood. These receptors were collected from a woman of 80 years or more with COVID-19, enrolled during active disease.

The V gene is TRBV6-5, the J gene TRBJ1-6; D possibly corresponds to TRBD1 (6 bases). Between the trimmed V and J ends, which lost 0 bases and 7 bases, there was a span of 13 bases. CDR3 length equals 16 residues. Per germline, CDR1 MNHEY and CDR2 SVGAGI. DNA of the CDR3: TGTGCCAGCAGTTACTCGGGGGGGGGCGGGAATTCACCCCTCCACTTT. Its protein product is CASSYSGGGGNSPLHF.

V usage is TRBV4-1 and J usage is TRBJ1-2; 8 bases match TRBD1. There are 16 residues in the CDR3. Trimming removed 3 bases from V and 6 bases from J; junction bases left unmatched: 12. Per the germline V gene, CDR1 is MGHRA and CDR2 is YSYEKL. The DNA of the CDR3 is TGCGCCAGCAGCCAGAGGACAGGACAGGGCATAGATGGCTACACCTTC. Protein sequence: CASSQRTGQGIDGYTF.

The J gene is TRBJ2-3, the V gene TRBV6-5, with 14 nucleotides matching TRBD2. In germline, CDR1 is MNHEY, CDR2 SVGAGI. This CDR3 is built from 15 residues. V trimming: 6 bases; J trimming: 4 bases; junction bases outside the gene matches: 3. CDR3 sequence reads: CASRTSGGGPDTQYF. The DNA for the CDR3 is TGTGCCAGCAGGACTAGCGGGGGGGGGCCAGATACGCAGTATTTT.

The chain is built from TRBV6-5 and TRBJ1-5; tentatively, D is TRBD1 (6 bases). V was shortened by 9 bases and J by 0 bases, with 15 bases between the two germline ends. Germline V lookup: CDR1 MNHEY, CDR2 SVGAGI. This CDR3 comprises 15 residues. The CDR3 reads CASSQGQASNQPQHF. CDR3 bases: TGTGCCAGTTCCCAGGGGCAGGCTAGCAATCAGCCCCAGCATTTT.

Worth noting for this clone: The germline gene is not matched at one end of the junction; a read error may be the cause. The rearrangement uses TRBV28 and TRBJ2-2; D not resolved. This CDR3 is 14 amino acids long. CDR1 is MDHEN, CDR2 SYDVKM, per germline. The CDR3 protein is CASSRGSKTGELFF. The CDR3 DNA follows: TGTGCCAGCAGTCGAGGATCGAAAACCGGGGAGCTGTTTTTT.

The V and J genes are TRBV10-3 and TRBJ1-4; 8 nucleotides match TRBD1. Per germline, CDR1 ENHRY and CDR2 SYGVKD. V was clipped by 6 bases and J by 5 bases; unmatched bases: 2. The CDR3 is 13 amino acids. CDR3 nucleotides: TGTGCCATCAGCGGGACAGGCAATGAAAAACTGTTTTTT. It codes for CAISGTGNEKLFF.

V and J are TRBV7-9 and TRBJ1-2; 12 nucleotides line up with TRBD1. Trimming removed 5 bases from V and 6 bases from J; junction bases left unmatched: 7. The CDR3 has 15 amino acids. Germline CDR1 SEHNR, CDR2 FQNEAQ (reference sequence). CDR3 region: CASSPGQGAWNGYTF. The CDR3, as DNA: TGTGCCAGCAGCCCGGGACAGGGGGCCTGGAATGGCTACACCTTC.

For the CDR3, the DNA is TGCAGCGTTTCATACAGGGACGAGCAGTACGTC. It translates to CSVSYRDEQYV. The chain carries TRBV29-1 and TRBJ2-7; D perhaps matches TRBD1 (6 bases). The germline V gene encodes CDR1 SQVTM and CDR2 ANQGSEA. The CDR3 loop spans 11 amino acids. The V end was cut by 5 bases, the J end by 5 bases, with 10 bases between.

The chain uses TRBV19 and TRBJ2-2; tentative D call: TRBD2 (5 bases). The V and J ends lost 4 bases and 4 bases respectively, with 10 bases between them. The CDR3 spans 14 residues. The germline V gene has CDR1 LNHDA and CDR2 SQIVND (reference sequence). The CDR3 nucleotides are TGTGCCAGTAGTAAGACTGGAGGCACCGGGGAGCTGTTTTTT. Its protein product is CASSKTGGTGELFF. Drawing the rest from reference TRBV19 and TRBJ2-2, the complete variable domain is DGGITQSPKYLFRKEGQNVTLSCEQNLNHDAMYWYRQDPGQGLRLIYYSQIVNDFQKGDIAEGYSVSREKKESFPLTVTSAQKNPTAFYLCASSKTGGTGELFFGEGSRLTVL.

The rearrangement links TRBV3-1 (or the pseudogene TRBV3-2) to TRBJ1-3; 9 bases map to TRBD1. This CDR3 comprises 16 residues. From germline, CDR1 is LGHDT and CDR2 YNNKEL (reference sequence). J lost 0 bases, V lost 5 bases, and 5 bases had no gene match. Here the CDR3 DNA reads TGTGCCAGCAGCTCCGGGGACAGGGTCTCTGGAAACACCATATATTTT. Translation: CASSSGDRVSGNTIYF.

The gene calls are TRBV4-2 and TRBJ2-1; D unclear. The CDR3 has 14 amino acids. V was shortened by 4 bases and J by 8 bases, with 15 bases between the two germline ends. Germline V gene sequence: CDR1 LGHNA, CDR2 YNFKEQ. The DNA of the CDR3 is TGTGCCAGCAGCCCAGACCTCTCTCGGGATGAGCAGTTCTTC. It is translated as CASSPDLSRDEQFF.

The chain is built from TRBV7-2 and TRBJ1-5; TRBD1 might be the D (5 bases). CDR1 and CDR2 (germline): SGHTA, FQGNSA. The V and J ends lost 5 bases and 3 bases respectively, with 17 bases between them. The CDR3 has 16 residues. The CDR3 loop reads CASSRDAGGYNQPQHF. In DNA, the CDR3 is TGTGCCAGCAGCAGGGACGCGGGGGGATACAATCAGCCCCAGCATTTT.

The V call is TRBV27, the J call TRBJ2-3, with a weak D call TRBD2 (6 bases). The CDR3 covers 15 residues. From germline, CDR1 is MNHEY and CDR2 SMNVEV (reference sequence). V dropped 1 base and J dropped 7 bases, with 15 bases sitting between them. CDR3 coding DNA: TGTGCCAGCAGTTTATGGTCGGGGGTGAGATATACGCAGTATTTT. This encodes CASSLWSGVRYTQYF.

The chain recombines TRBV11-3 with TRBJ2-6; D unresolved. The V gene's germline CDR1 is SGHNT and CDR2 YENEEA. This CDR3 spans 16 amino acids. The germline V and J ends were trimmed by 4 bases and 0 bases, with 10 bases remaining between them. The CDR3 sequence is CASSYQTGSGANVLTF. The CDR3 DNA sequence: TGTGCCAGCAGCTATCAGACTGGCTCTGGGGCCAACGTCCTGACTTTC.

This chain connects TRBV2 to TRBJ2-5; perhaps TRBD2 as D (5 bases). The CDR3 length is 12 residues. Per the germline V gene, CDR1 is SNHLY and CDR2 is FYNNEI. Trimming took off 8 bases at V and 2 bases at J, with 9 bases between the two ends. DNA of the CDR3: TGTGCCAGCTCGTGGGAGCAAGAGACCCAGTACTTC. Protein: CASSWEQETQYF.

This chain joins TRBV28 and TRBJ2-3, with 9 bases fitting TRBD2. The germline V gene has CDR1 MDHEN and CDR2 SYDVKM. V lost 5 bases, J lost 6 bases, and 6 bases stayed unmatched. This CDR3 is built from 14 residues. DNA for the CDR3: TGTGCCAGCAGTCTAGGACTAGCGAGCGATACGCAGTATTTT. This gives the protein CASSLGLASDTQYF. The complete variable domain, with remaining parts taken from reference TRBV28 and TRBJ2-3, reads DVKVTQSSRYLVKRTGEKVFLECVQDMDHENMFWYRQDPGLGLRLIYFSYDVKMKEKGDIPEGYSVSREKKERFSLILESASTNQTSMYLCASSLGLASDTQYFGPGTRLTVL.

This sequence joins TRBV7-2 and TRBJ1-6; possible D gene TRBD1, 5 bases. The V and J ends lost 1 base and 10 bases respectively, with 8 bases between them. This CDR3 region has 13 residues. Germline V CDR1 and CDR2: SGHTA, FQGNSA. For the CDR3, the DNA is TGTGCCAGCAGCTTAGGCAGGGAATCACCCCTCCACTTT. Encoded protein: CASSLGRESPLHF.

V gene TRBV10-3 combines with J gene TRBJ2-7, with no clear D. Trimming took 3 bases from V and 0 from J, leaving 6 bases between them. Germline V lookup: CDR1 ENHRY, CDR2 SYGVKD. This CDR3 region has 13 residues. This CDR3 is CAISDPNSYEQYV. The CDR3 DNA follows: TGTGCCATCAGTGACCCAAACTCCTACGAGCAGTACGTC.

CDR3 sequence reads: CASSPAGHNTEAFF. The CDR3 DNA reads as TGTGCCAGCTCACCGGCTGGACATAACACTGAAGCTTTCTTT. This chain connects TRBV18 to TRBJ1-1; weak D call: TRBD1 (5 bases). The CDR3 consists of 14 residues. Per the germline V gene, CDR1 is KGHSH and CDR2 is LQKENI. Trimming took off 3 bases at V and 2 bases at J, with 10 bases between the two ends.

In nucleotides, the CDR3 is TGCGCCAGCAGCTTTAGCGTAGGGAATGAGCAGTTCTTC. Its protein product is CASSFSVGNEQFF. The rearrangement uses TRBV5-1 and TRBJ2-1; tentatively, D is TRBD2 (5 bases). Per the germline V gene, CDR1 is SGHRS and CDR2 is YFSETQ. Trimming stripped 2 bases from V and 7 bases from J, with 10 bases between. The CDR3 loop spans 13 amino acids.

The chain employs TRBV19 and TRBJ1-5; D is possibly TRBD1 (5 bases). This CDR3 comprises 15 residues. Germline CDR1 is LNHDA and CDR2 is SQIVND (reference sequence). V was clipped by 1 base and J by 5 bases, with 12 bases between them. In DNA, the CDR3 is TGTGCCAGTAGTATAGGGGCCAGGGTGGATCAGCCCCAGCATTTT. Residues: CASSIGARVDQPQHF.